The sequence of this T cell receptor (beta chain) was determined in a study of OX40 agonist ivuxolimab in advanced cancers. Context from the whole study: Ivuxolimab was a fully human IgG2 agonistic monoclonal antibody targeting the costimulatory receptor OX40 (CD134). Intravenous ivuxolimab was administered to patients every 2 weeks at six dose levels: 0.01, 0.1, 0.3, 1.5, 3 and 10 mg/kg. Of the approximately 54 patients in dose escalation, about 20 had hepatocellular carcinoma, some 15 had melanoma, 9 had renal cell carcinoma and 9 had head and neck cancer. In the dose-escalation cohort, 65% to 90% of patients were male, and the mean age was about 55 years, with a range of roughly 20 to 85. Patients were allowed to have had prior anti-PD-1, anti-PD-L1 or anti-CTLA-4 therapy, and 40% of the dose-escalation patients had previously received checkpoint inhibitors. Partial responses were achieved by three dose-escalation patients, of whom one had hepatocellular carcinoma and two had cutaneous melanoma. The point of sequencing TCRbeta in the periphery was to test whether ivuxolimab changed TCR sequence diversity and drove clonal T-cell expansion. The monotherapy dose-escalation portion (N = 52 patients) of the phase I ivuxolimab trial is reported in the paper.

The trial excluded patients who had a history of autoimmune disease or who were on systemic immunosuppression. In every dose cohort, peripheral blood was drawn for TCR sequencing at baseline, cycle 4 day 1, and cycle 7 day 1. The samples were taken from a phase I, first-in-human, multicenter, open-label dose-escalation trial of ivuxolimab. Adults with locally advanced or metastatic melanoma, renal cell carcinoma, hepatocellular carcinoma or head and neck squamous cell carcinoma were enrolled in the trial. Before TCR sequencing, CD4+ and CD8+ T cells were separately sorted from peripheral blood. V drops 4 bases and J drops 7 bases, leaving 11 bases in between. Counted from cysteine to phenylalanine, this CDR3 has 13 amino acids. Only the CDR3 part of the read is kept: 39 bases, read in frame from the first base. Via the germline V gene, CDR1 is SGHDT and CDR2 YYEEEE. General findings and caveats noted by the study authors: At doses of 0.1 to 3.0 mg/kg, clonal expansion of both CD4+ and CD8+ blood T cells was observed from baseline to week 6. The antigen specificity of the peripheral T cells that underwent clonal expansion was not determined. On average, CD8+ T cells showed more expanded clones than CD4+ T cells after ivuxolimab. Low levels of normalized T-cell clonal expansion were also seen in some patients who did not respond. Partial responders in the 0.1-3.0 mg/kg groups had among the lowest normalized peripheral clonal expansion, especially among CD8+ T cells.

With regard to this clone: Its target antigen remains unknown. Nothing much larger sits one base from this clone, and base qualities are not available.

Genomic DNA was isolated from the sorted cells so that the TCRbeta CDR3 region could be sequenced. The immunoSEQ Assay was used for sequencing of TCRbeta CDR3 regions. Not all clones reach the TCRdb copy of this immuneACCESS table, which keeps in-frame sequences only. Checked studies attribute under half of the gap to unresolved V genes and leave the rest unexplained. The sample has approximately 70,000 clones on record, around 80% of them singletons. The top ten clones comprise 6% to 8% of the sample. This chain is built from TRBV5-6 and TRBJ1-4, and TRBD1 may be the D gene, going by 5 matching bases. The source of this sequence is an adult with an advanced solid tumor such as melanoma, head and neck, liver or kidney cancer. The material sequenced was CD4+ or CD8+ T cells sorted from blood, taken in a trial of the OX40 agonist ivuxolimab. The DNA sequence follows: TGTGCCAGCAGCCTCTCGGGGCTTGAAAAACTGTTTTTT. Its coded protein is CASSLSGLEKLFF.